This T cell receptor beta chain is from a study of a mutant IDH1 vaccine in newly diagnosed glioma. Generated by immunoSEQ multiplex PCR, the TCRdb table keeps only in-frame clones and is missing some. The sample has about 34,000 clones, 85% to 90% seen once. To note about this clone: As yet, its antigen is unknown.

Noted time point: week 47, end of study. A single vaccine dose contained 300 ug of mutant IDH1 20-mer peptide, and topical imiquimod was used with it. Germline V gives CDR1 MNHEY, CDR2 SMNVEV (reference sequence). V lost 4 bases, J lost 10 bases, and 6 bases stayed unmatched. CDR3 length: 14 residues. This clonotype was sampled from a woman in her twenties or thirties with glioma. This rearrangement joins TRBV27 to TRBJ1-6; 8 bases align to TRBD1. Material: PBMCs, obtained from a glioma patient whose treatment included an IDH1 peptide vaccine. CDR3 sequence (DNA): TGTGCCAGCAGTTATGGGAACAGGGGGTCACCCCTCCACTTT. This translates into CASSYGNRGSPLHF.